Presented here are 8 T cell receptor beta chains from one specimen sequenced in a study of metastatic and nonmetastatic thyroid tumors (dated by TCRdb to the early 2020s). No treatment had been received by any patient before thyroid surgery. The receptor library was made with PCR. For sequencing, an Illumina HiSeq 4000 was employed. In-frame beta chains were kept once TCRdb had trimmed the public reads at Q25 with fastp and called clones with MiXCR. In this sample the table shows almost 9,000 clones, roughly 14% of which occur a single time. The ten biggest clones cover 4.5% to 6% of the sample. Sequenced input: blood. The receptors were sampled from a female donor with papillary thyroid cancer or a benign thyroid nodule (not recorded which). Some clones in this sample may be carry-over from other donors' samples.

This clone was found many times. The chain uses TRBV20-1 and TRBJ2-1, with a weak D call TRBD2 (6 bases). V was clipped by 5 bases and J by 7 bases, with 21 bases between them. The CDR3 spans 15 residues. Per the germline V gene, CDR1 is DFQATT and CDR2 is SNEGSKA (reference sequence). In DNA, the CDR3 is TGCAGTGCTTTGGCGGGGACCAAACCGATGAATGAGCAGTTCTTC. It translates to CSALAGTKPMNEQFF.

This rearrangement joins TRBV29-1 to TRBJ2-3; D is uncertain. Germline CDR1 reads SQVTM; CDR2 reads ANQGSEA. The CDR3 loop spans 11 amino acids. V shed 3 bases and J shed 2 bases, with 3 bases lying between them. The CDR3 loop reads CSVEVTDTQYF. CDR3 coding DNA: TGCAGCGTTGAGGTCACAGATACGCAGTATTTT.

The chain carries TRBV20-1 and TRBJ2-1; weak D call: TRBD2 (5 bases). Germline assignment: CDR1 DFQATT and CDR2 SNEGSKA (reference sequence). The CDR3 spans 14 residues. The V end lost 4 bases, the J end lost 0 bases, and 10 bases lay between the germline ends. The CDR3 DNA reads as TGCAGTGCTACCGGGATTAGCTCCTACAATGAGCAGTTCTTC. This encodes CSATGISSYNEQFF.

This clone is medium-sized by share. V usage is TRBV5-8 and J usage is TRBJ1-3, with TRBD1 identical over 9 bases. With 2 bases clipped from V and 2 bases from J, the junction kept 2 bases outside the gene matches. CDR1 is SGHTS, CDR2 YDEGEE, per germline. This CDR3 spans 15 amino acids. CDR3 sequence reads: CASSFGTGTGNTIYF. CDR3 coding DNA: TGTGCCAGCAGCTTCGGGACAGGGACTGGAAACACCATATATTTT.

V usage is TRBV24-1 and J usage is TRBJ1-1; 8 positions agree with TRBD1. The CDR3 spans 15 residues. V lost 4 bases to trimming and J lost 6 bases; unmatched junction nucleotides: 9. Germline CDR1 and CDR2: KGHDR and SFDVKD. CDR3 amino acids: CATSDRTGSFSEAFF. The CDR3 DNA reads TGTGCCACCAGTGACCGGACAGGGTCGTTTTCTGAAGCTTTCTTT.

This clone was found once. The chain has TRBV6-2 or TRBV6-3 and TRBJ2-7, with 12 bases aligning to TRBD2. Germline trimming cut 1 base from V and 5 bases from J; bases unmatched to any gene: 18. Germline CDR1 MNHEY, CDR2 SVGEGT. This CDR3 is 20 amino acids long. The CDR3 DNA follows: TGTGCCAGCAGTTACTTATACGGTGGATTGGGACTAGCGGGCCTTCACGAGCAGTACTTC. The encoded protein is CASSYLYGGLGLAGLHEQYF.

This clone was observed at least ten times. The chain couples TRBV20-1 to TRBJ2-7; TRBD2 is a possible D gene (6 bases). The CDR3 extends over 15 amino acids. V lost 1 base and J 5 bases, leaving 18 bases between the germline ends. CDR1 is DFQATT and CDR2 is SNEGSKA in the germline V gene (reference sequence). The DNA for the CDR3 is TGCAGTGCTAGAGGGGACGGGAGAGGTATTAACGAGCAGTACTTC. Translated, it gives CSARGDGRGINEQYF.

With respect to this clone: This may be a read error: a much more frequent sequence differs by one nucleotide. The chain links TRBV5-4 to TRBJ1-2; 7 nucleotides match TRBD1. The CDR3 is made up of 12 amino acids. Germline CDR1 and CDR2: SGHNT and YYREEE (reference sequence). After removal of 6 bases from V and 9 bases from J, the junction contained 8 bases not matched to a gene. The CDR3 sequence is CASNSTGLSYTF. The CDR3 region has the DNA TGTGCCAGCAACTCGACAGGGCTCAGCTACACCTTC.